The source of this T cell receptor beta chain is a study of beta chain features in type 1 diabetes. The overall study: Age, gender, cell numbers and subset yield matched between patients and controls. Findings of the study overall: When Type 1 diabetes patients were examined, their TCRB CDR3s proved moderately but significantly shorter in all four CD4+ subsets. For cells with high TCR expression, cDNA sequencing could yield over-representation. Naive, central memory and Treg TCRB repertoires appeared more alike in patients than in healthy donors.

This CDR3 has 15 residues. Germline CDR1 and CDR2: SGHTA and FQGNSA. The ends were cut back, 1 base at V and 0 bases at J, with 9 bases in the middle. About this clone itself: What it recognizes is unknown.

The investigators reverse transcribed all of the isolated RNA, so they sequenced expressed TCRB transcripts. Naive, central memory and regulatory T cell samples came to a mean of around 3.3 million reads. Measured with immunoSEQ multiplex PCR; TCRdb has only the in-frame clones, and not every one. Here the sample spans 120,000 or so clones, approximately 15% being singletons. Input material: central memory CD4+ T cells from blood. This chain joins TRBV7-2 and TRBJ2-5, with a weak D call TRBD1 (5 bases). The receptor comes from a man aged 18 to 29 with type 1 diabetes. For the CDR3, the DNA is TGTGCCAGCAGCTTAGGACAGACGTACCAAGAGACCCAGTACTTC. It codes for CASSLGQTYQETQYF.